This TCR beta chain was captured by sequencing in a study of blood T cell repertoires in COVID-19. The CDR3 length is 13 residues. Trimming took 4 bases from V and 0 from J, leaving 4 bases between them. CDR1 is SNHLY and CDR2 is FYNNEI in the germline V gene. Profiling relied on immunoSEQ multiplex PCR, and the TCRdb table lists in-frame clones only, not all of them. The sample shows roughly 180,000 clones, around 88% of them seen only once. The chain joins TRBV2 to TRBJ1-3; D is uncertain. Sequenced: PBMCs or T cells enriched from blood (not recorded which). The clonotype comes from a woman in her twenties or thirties who had recovered from COVID-19. DNA of the CDR3: TGTGCCAGCAGTGCACTCTCTGGAAACACCATATATTTT. This sequence encodes CASSALSGNTIYF.